These T cell receptor beta chains were read from a single sample in a study of blood T cell repertoires in COVID-19. Libraries were prepared by immunoSEQ multiplex PCR; TCRdb keeps only in-frame clonotypes and omits some of them. Seen here are tens of thousands of clones, around 84% observed once, and the top ten hold approximately 17%. The sequenced sample consisted of peripheral blood. The receptors originated from a man aged 65-85 years with active COVID-19. The CDR3 runs from the conserved cysteine through the conserved F or W. The D gene is left open where the match is weak. The size field is filled for only some rows; it gives once, few, many or a size class.

d_call: TRBD2
j_call: TRBJ2-7
clone_size: -
v_call: TRBV18
cdr3_aa: CASSPTSGINEQYF
cdr3_nt: TGTGCCAGCTCACCGACTAGCGGGATCAACGAGCAGTACTTC

d_call: TRBD2
j_call: TRBJ2-7
clone_size: many
v_call: TRBV11-3
cdr3_aa: CASSLGIAGSYEQYF
cdr3_nt: TGTGCCAGCAGCTTAGGGATAGCGGGATCCTACGAGCAGTACTTC

d_call: TRBD2
j_call: TRBJ2-1
clone_size: -
v_call: TRBV12-3/TRBV12-4
cdr3_aa: CASRGTSYNEQFF
cdr3_nt: TGTGCCAGCAGAGGGACTAGCTACAATGAGCAGTTCTTC

d_call: -
j_call: TRBJ2-5
clone_size: -
v_call: TRBV18
cdr3_aa: CASSARGRETQYF
cdr3_nt: TGTGCCAGCTCTGCGCGGGGGCGAGAGACCCAGTACTTC

d_call: TRBD1
j_call: TRBJ1-3
clone_size: -
v_call: TRBV7-2
cdr3_aa: CASSDQQGAANTIYF
cdr3_nt: TGTGCCAGCAGCGATCAACAGGGGGCCGCAAACACCATATATTTT

d_call: -
j_call: TRBJ1-2
clone_size: few
v_call: TRBV2
cdr3_aa: CASSDIQAGSGYTF
cdr3_nt: TGTGCCAGCAGTGACATCCAGGCGGGTAGTGGCTACACCTTC

d_call: -
j_call: TRBJ1-2
clone_size: once
v_call: TRBV18
cdr3_aa: CASSPPGSLNYGYTF
cdr3_nt: TGTGCCAGCTCACCACCGGGGAGCTTGAACTATGGCTACACCTTC

d_call: -
j_call: TRBJ2-1
clone_size: -
v_call: TRBV9
cdr3_aa: CASSVGTSEQFF
cdr3_nt: TGTGCCAGCAGCGTAGGAACGAGTGAGCAGTTCTTC

d_call: TRBD2
j_call: TRBJ2-7
clone_size: once
v_call: TRBV10-3
cdr3_aa: CAISGGLASSSGNEQYF
cdr3_nt: TGTGCCATCAGTGGGGGACTAGCGTCTTCCTCCGGCAACGAGCAGTACTTC

d_call: -
j_call: TRBJ2-5
clone_size: -
v_call: TRBV6-5
cdr3_aa: CASRNGYQETQYF
cdr3_nt: TGTGCCAGCAGAAACGGGTACCAAGAGACCCAGTACTTC

d_call: -
j_call: TRBJ1-1
clone_size: -
v_call: TRBV7-2
cdr3_aa: CASSTGGAINTEAFF
cdr3_nt: TGTGCCAGCAGCACGGGGGGGGCTATCAACACTGAAGCTTTCTTT

d_call: -
j_call: TRBJ2-1
clone_size: -
v_call: TRBV7-9
cdr3_aa: CASSAGPYIYNEQFF
cdr3_nt: TGTGCCAGCAGCGCGGGACCATATATCTACAATGAGCAGTTCTTC